Sequencing of this TCR beta chain was carried out in a study of T cell repertoires in cytomegalovirus infection (dated by TCRdb to about 2019). Background on the whole study: Alongside well-studied HLA-B-restricted epitopes, the peptide stimulations were aimed at recently identified HLA-C-restricted CMV epitopes, whose presentation resists viral immunomodulation. Donor HLA type was relevant to the analysis, as public TCR beta signatures indicated carriage of CMV infection together with the matching HLA type.

Overall study results and their limits: Cumulative frequency of public TCR beta family members discriminated carriers of CMV infection plus the relevant HLA type in this cohort and an independent 352-donor cohort. In the ex vivo response, HLA-C-restricted CMV-specific TCR beta clonotypes were dominant, and in two of eight donors the single most frequent clonotype came from this HLA-C-restricted group.

The table lists this clonotype with a few counts. No cognate antigen has been identified for it. Base quality data are lacking; no much larger clone is found one base away. CDR1 and CDR2 are read off the germline V gene as MNHEY and SVGAGI. Reading from cysteine to phenylalanine, the CDR3 counts 13 amino acids. The entry retains the CDR3 DNA only, 39 bases that are in frame from base 1. The V end loses 7 bases and the J end loses 6 bases, and a stretch of 13 bases separates them. This sample was sequenced with an Illumina HiSeq 1500. In TCRdb, the public reads were trimmed at Q25 with fastp and aligned with MiXCR, with productive beta chains retained. A single entry per CDR3 protein holds the most common genes and DNA from its merged rows. This sample lists fewer than 1,000,000 distinct CDR3 sequences; around 29% were detected once. The ten largest clones capture about 14% of the sample. The treatment or condition label for this specimen denotes: in vitro stimulation with specific CMV peptide epitopes to enrich CMV-specific T cells.

The sequence was obtained from a human donor in good health (CMV status not recorded). Some clones in this sample may be carry-over from other donors' samples. Sequencing was performed on cultured CD8+ T cells from PBMCs, taken from culture after CMV antigen stimulation. The rearrangement combines TRBV6-5 with TRBJ2-1; tentative D gene TRBD2, with 5 bases matching. The sequenced DNA is TGTGCCAGCACCTCCGGACTTTTCAATGAGCAGTTCTTC. This gives the protein CASTSGLFNEQFF.